This is a list of T cell receptor beta chains from one sample in a study of cytomegalovirus exposure and HLA in healthy donors. The protocol was immunoSEQ multiplex PCR, while the TCRdb copy is restricted to in-frame clones and leaves out a portion. The sample gives approximately 150,000 clones, roughly two thirds of which show up once; more than 2.5% is in the top ten. The sequencing input was PBMCs. These receptors all come from a woman aged 25 to 45 in good health and CMV-seronegative. CDR3s include the opening cysteine and the closing phenylalanine or tryptophan. D genes are given only for firm matches. Not every row has a clone size; where given, it reads once, few, many or a size class.

clone_size,d_call,v_call,j_call,cdr3_aa,cdr3_nt
.,TRBD1,TRBV4-2,TRBJ2-3,CASSRPGQGAPDTQYF,TGTGCCAGCAGCCGGCCGGGACAGGGGGCCCCAGATACGCAGTATTTT
.,TRBD2,TRBV27,TRBJ2-1,CASSGTSGTTYNEQFF,TGTGCCAGCAGCGGGACTAGCGGGACCACCTACAATGAGCAGTTCTTC
.,TRBD2,TRBV5-6,TRBJ2-5,CASSIVGAGGPWSFETQYF,TGTGCCAGCAGCATAGTCGGGGCGGGAGGGCCTTGGTCGTTTGAGACCCAGTACTTC
.,TRBD1,TRBV27,TRBJ1-5,CASSFSGTGNQPQHF,TGTGCCAGCAGTTTCTCCGGGACAGGAAATCAGCCCCAGCATTTT
.,.,TRBV7-2,TRBJ1-1,CASSLSRGTEAFF,TGTGCCAGCAGCTTATCCAGAGGCACTGAAGCTTTCTTT
.,TRBD2,TRBV28,TRBJ2-1,CASSGGLAGYEQFF,TGTGCCAGCAGTGGGGGACTAGCGGGATATGAGCAGTTCTTC
.,TRBD2,TRBV5-4,TRBJ2-1,CASSWGSSGGAEQFF,TGTGCCAGCAGCTGGGGATCTAGCGGGGGGGCTGAGCAGTTCTTC
.,TRBD1,TRBV29-1,TRBJ2-2,CSVETGFRTGELFF,TGCAGCGTAGAGACAGGGTTTCGCACCGGGGAGCTGTTTTTT
few,.,TRBV7-9,TRBJ1-3,CASSLSDSGNTIYF,TGTGCCAGCAGCTTATCAGATTCTGGAAACACCATATATTTT
.,TRBD2,TRBV5-6,TRBJ2-1,CASSLGLAGVEQFF,TGTGCCAGCAGCTTGGGACTAGCGGGAGTTGAGCAGTTCTTC
few,.,TRBV6-4,TRBJ1-1,CASSAISGSTEAFF,TGTGCCAGCAGTGCGATTTCAGGCTCTACTGAAGCTTTCTTT
few,TRBD1,TRBV7-9,TRBJ1-1,CASSQRTGNTEAFF,TGTGCCAGCAGCCAAAGGACAGGGAACACTGAAGCTTTCTTT
few,.,TRBV5-1,TRBJ1-1,CASSQSDTNTEAFF,TGCGCCAGCAGCCAGTCCGACACGAACACTGAAGCTTTCTTT
.,TRBD2,TRBV5-1,TRBJ2-5,CASSLGLAGEETQYF,TGCGCCAGCAGCTTGGGACTAGCGGGAGAAGAGACCCAGTACTTC
once,TRBD1,TRBV5-1,TRBJ1-4,CASSLGGGEGTDEKLFF,TGCGCCAGCAGCTTGGGAGGGGGCGAAGGAACGGATGAAAAACTGTTTTTT
.,.,TRBV28,TRBJ2-7,CASSLPAAPPGEQYF,TGTGCCAGCAGTTTACCCGCCGCCCCACCAGGCGAGCAGTACTTC
.,TRBD2,TRBV25-1,TRBJ2-7,CASSESEAGEQYF,TGTGCCAGCAGTGAATCCGAAGCGGGAGAGCAGTACTTC
.,TRBD1,TRBV28,TRBJ1-1,CASSLQLRDREYPEAFF,TGTGCCAGCAGTTTACAACTCCGGGACAGGGAATATCCTGAAGCTTTCTTT
.,.,TRBV4-1,TRBJ1-3,CASSSQGGGNTIYF,TGCGCCAGCAGTTCGCAGGGTGGCGGAAACACCATATATTTT
.,TRBD2,TRBV7-2,TRBJ2-2,CASSSLKLAGATGELFF,TGTGCCAGCAGCTCGCTCAAACTAGCGGGTGCCACCGGGGAGCTGTTTTTT
few,TRBD1,TRBV5-4,TRBJ1-2,CASSLRTGSNYGYTF,TGTGCCAGCAGCCTCCGGACAGGGAGTAACTATGGCTACACCTTC
.,TRBD2,TRBV7-2,TRBJ2-7,CASSLTGTSVFEQYF,TGTGCCAGCAGCCTAACCGGGACTAGCGTCTTCGAGCAGTACTTC
.,.,TRBV19,TRBJ1-5,CASSLGGGHHQPQHF,TGTGCCAGTAGTCTTGGGGGGGGGCATCATCAGCCCCAGCATTTT
.,TRBD1,TRBV27,TRBJ2-7,CASSLQGVYEQYF,TGTGCCAGCAGTTTGCAGGGGGTCTACGAGCAGTACTTC
.,TRBD1,TRBV4-1,TRBJ2-1,CASSQDPGQTYNEQFF,TGCGCCAGCAGCCAAGACCCGGGACAGACCTACAATGAGCAGTTCTTC
.,.,TRBV7-9,TRBJ2-1,CASSLVRGTYNEQFF,TGTGCCAGCAGCTTAGTTCGGGGTACCTACAATGAGCAGTTCTTC
.,TRBD2,TRBV6-5,TRBJ2-7,CASSHGAGLTF,TGTGCCAGCAGCCACGGAGCGGGACTCACCTTC
.,TRBD1,TRBV5-4,TRBJ1-2,CASSLESQGGSGYTF,TGTGCCAGCAGCTTGGAATCCCAGGGGGGTAGTGGCTACACCTTC
once,.,TRBV13,TRBJ1-4,CASSLKLNEKLFF,TGTGCCAGCAGCTTAAAGCTAAATGAAAAACTGTTTTTT
.,.,TRBV28,TRBJ2-7,CASSLGSSYEQYF,TGTGCCAGCAGTCTCGGGAGTTCCTACGAGCAGTACTTC
.,TRBD1,TRBV7-9,TRBJ2-7,CSSSWTGYEQYF,TGTTCCAGCAGTTGGACAGGCTACGAGCAGTACTTC
.,.,TRBV28,TRBJ1-5,CASSLLGGGQPQHF,TGTGCCAGCAGTTTACTCGGGGGGGGTCAGCCCCAGCATTTT
.,.,TRBV27,TRBJ1-1,CASTRGTEAFF,TGTGCAAGCACCCGGGGCACTGAAGCTTTCTTT
.,TRBD1,TRBV7-7,TRBJ1-2,CASSLSGQGATYGYTF,TGTGCCAGCAGCTTATCGGGCCAGGGGGCGACCTATGGCTACACCTTC
.,.,TRBV29-1,TRBJ1-4,CSVAGGGATNEKLFF,TGCAGCGTTGCCGGGGGGGGAGCAACTAATGAAAAACTGTTTTTT
.,.,TRBV14,TRBJ2-5,CASSQDQAGARRGAQYF,TGTGCCAGCAGCCAAGATCAGGCGGGGGCCCGTCGAGGGGCCCAGTACTTC
few,.,TRBV9,TRBJ2-5,CASSVAFQETQYF,TGTGCCAGCAGCGTAGCGTTCCAAGAGACCCAGTACTTC
.,.,TRBV4-3,TRBJ1-1,CASSLQGGTEAFF,TGCGCCAGCAGCCTACAGGGTGGGACTGAAGCTTTCTTT
.,.,TRBV5-6,TRBJ2-6,CASSWPDRFSGANVLTF,TGTGCCAGCAGCTGGCCCGACAGATTCTCTGGGGCCAACGTCCTGACTTTC
once,.,TRBV28,TRBJ1-2,CASSYSVANYGYTF,TGTGCCAGCAGTTATTCCGTAGCTAACTATGGCTACACCTTC
few,TRBD2,TRBV4-1,TRBJ2-1,CASSPERAGDYFF,TGCGCCAGCAGCCCCGAGAGAGCGGGGGACTATTTCTTC
.,TRBD2,TRBV6-1,TRBJ2-5,CASSEVGLATIPGETQYF,TGTGCCAGCAGTGAAGTGGGACTAGCGACCATTCCGGGAGAGACCCAGTACTTC